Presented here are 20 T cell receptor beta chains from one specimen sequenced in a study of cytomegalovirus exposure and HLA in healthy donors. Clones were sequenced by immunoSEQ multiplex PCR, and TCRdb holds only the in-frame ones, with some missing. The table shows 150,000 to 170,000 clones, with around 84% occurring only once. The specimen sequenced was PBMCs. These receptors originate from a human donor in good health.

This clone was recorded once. The CDR3 spells CASSLTGTVNTGELFF. DNA of the CDR3: TGTGCCAGCAGCTTAACCGGGACAGTAAACACCGGGGAGCTGTTTTTT. The chain is built from TRBV7-9 and TRBJ2-2, with 7 bases lining up with TRBD1. This CDR3 spans 16 amino acids. Germline V lookup: CDR1 SEHNR, CDR2 FQNEAQ (reference sequence). Trimming at V came to 2 bases and at J to 2 bases, leaving 5 bases not matched to a gene.

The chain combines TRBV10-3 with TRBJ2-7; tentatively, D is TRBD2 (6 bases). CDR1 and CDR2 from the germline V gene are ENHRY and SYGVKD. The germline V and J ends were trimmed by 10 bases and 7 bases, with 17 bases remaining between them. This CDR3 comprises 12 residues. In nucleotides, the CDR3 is TGTGCCACCGGCTCTGGAGGGGTTGAGCAGTACTTC. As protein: CATGSGGVEQYF.

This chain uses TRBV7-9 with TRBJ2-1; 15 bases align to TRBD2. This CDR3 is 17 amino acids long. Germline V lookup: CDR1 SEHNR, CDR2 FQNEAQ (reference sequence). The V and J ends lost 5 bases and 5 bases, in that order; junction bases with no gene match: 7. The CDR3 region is CASSIGTSGRPHNEQFF. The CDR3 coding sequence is TGTGCCAGCAGCATCGGGACTAGCGGGAGGCCCCACAATGAGCAGTTCTTC. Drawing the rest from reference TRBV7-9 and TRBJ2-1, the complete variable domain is DTGVSQNPRHKITKRGQNVTFRCDPISEHNRLYWYRQTLGQGPEFLTYFQNEAQLEKSRLLSDRFSAERPKGSFSTLEIQRTEQGDSAMYLCASSIGTSGRPHNEQFFGPGTRLTVL.

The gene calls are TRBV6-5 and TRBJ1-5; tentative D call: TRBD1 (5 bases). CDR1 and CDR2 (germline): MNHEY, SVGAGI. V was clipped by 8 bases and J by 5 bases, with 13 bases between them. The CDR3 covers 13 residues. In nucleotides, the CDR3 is TGTGCCAGCGGAAGGGGATACGATCAGCCCCAGCATTTT. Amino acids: CASGRGYDQPQHF.

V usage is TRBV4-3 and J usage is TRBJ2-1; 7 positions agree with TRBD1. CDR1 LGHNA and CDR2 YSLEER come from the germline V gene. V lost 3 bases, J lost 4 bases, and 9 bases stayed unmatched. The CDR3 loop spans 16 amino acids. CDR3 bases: TGCGCCAGCAGCCACTCACCCAAGACAGGGTACAATGAGCAGTTCTTC. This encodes CASSHSPKTGYNEQFF.

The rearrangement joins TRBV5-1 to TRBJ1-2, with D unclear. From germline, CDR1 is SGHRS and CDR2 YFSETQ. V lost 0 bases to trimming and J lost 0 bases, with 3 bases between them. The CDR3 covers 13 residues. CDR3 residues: CASSLVANYGYTF. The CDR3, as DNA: TGCGCCAGCAGCTTGGTAGCTAACTATGGCTACACCTTC. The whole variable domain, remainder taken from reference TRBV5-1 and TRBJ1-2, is KAGVTQTPRYLIKTRGQQVTLSCSPISGHRSVSWYQQTPGQGLQFLFEYFSETQRNKGNFPGRFSGRQFSNSRSEMNVSTLELGDSALYLCASSLVANYGYTFGSGTRLTVV.

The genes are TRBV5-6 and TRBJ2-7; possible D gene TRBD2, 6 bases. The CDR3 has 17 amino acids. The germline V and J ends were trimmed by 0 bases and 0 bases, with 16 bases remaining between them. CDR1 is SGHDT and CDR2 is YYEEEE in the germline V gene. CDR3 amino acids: CASSLAGGRGSSYEQYF. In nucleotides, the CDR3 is TGTGCCAGCAGCTTGGCCGGCGGACGGGGGAGCTCCTACGAGCAGTACTTC.

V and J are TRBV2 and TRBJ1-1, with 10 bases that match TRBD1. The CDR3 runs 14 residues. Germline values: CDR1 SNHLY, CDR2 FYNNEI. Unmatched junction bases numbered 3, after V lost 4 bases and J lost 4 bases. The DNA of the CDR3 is TGTGCCAGCAGTGGGACAGGGGGGCGCACTGAAGCTTTCTTT. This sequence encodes CASSGTGGRTEAFF.

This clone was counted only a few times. The CDR3: CSVGGQGYGYTF. The CDR3 coding sequence is TGCAGCGTTGGGGGACAGGGGTATGGCTACACCTTC. The genes are TRBV29-1 and TRBJ1-2; 10 bases align to TRBD1. The CDR3 is 12 amino acids. Germline CDR1 SQVTM, CDR2 ANQGSEA. V was pared by 4 bases and J by 5 bases, with 1 base of the junction left unmatched.

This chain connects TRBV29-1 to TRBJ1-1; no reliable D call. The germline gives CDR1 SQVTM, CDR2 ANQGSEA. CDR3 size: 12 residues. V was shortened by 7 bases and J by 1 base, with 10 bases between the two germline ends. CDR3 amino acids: CSERTGNTEAFF. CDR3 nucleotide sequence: TGCAGCGAGAGAACGGGGAACACTGAAGCTTTCTTT. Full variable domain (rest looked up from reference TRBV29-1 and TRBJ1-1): SAVISQKPSRDICQRGTSLTIQCQVDSQVTMMFWYRQQPGQSLTLIATANQGSEATYESGFVIDKFPISRPNLTFSTLTVSNMSPEDSSIYLCSERTGNTEAFFGQGTRLTVV.

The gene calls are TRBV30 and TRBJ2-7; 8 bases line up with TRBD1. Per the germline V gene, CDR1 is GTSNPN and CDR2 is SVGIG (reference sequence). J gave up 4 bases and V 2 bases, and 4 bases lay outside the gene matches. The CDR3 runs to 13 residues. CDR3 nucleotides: TGTGCCTGGAGTTCAGGGGGCCCTTACGAGCAGTACTTC. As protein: CAWSSGGPYEQYF.

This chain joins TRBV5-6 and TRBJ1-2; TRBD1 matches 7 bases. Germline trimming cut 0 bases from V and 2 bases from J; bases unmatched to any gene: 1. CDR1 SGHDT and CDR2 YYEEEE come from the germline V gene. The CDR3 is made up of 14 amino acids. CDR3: CASSLEGANYGYTF. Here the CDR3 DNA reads TGTGCCAGCAGCTTGGAGGGGGCCAACTATGGCTACACCTTC.

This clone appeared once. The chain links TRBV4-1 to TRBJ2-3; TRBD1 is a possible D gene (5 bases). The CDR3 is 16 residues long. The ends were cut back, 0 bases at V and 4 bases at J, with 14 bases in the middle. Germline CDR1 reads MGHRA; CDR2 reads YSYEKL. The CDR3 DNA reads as TGCGCCAGCAGCCAAGAGCTGGGTTCAGGGTCAGATACGCAGTATTTT. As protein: CASSQELGSGSDTQYF.

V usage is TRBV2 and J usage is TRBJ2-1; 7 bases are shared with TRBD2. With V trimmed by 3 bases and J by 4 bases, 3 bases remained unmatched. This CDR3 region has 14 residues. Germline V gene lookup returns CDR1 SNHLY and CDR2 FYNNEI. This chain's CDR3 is CASSEGLPYNEQFF. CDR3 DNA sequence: TGTGCCAGCAGTGAGGGACTACCTTACAATGAGCAGTTCTTC.

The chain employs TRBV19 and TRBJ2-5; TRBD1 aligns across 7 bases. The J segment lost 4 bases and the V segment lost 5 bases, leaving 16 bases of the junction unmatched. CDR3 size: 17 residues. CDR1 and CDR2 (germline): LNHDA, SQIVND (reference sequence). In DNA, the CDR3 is TGTGCCAGTAGTCTACCGGGACAGAAGTTTGGGACAGAGACCCAGTACTTC. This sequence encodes CASSLPGQKFGTETQYF.

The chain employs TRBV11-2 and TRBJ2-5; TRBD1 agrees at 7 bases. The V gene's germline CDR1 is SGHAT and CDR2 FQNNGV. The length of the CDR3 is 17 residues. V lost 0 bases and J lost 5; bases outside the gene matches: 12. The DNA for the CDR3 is TGTGCCAGCAGCTTAGAAATCGTTAGGTCACAGGGGGAGACCCAGTACTTC. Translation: CASSLEIVRSQGETQYF.

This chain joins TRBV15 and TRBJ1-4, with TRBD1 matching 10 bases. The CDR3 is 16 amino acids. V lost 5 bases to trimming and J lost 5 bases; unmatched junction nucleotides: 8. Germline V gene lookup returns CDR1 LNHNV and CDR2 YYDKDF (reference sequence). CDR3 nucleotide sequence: TGTGCCACCAGCTCCCCGGGGGGACAGGGGAATGAAAAACTGTTTTTT. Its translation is CATSSPGGQGNEKLFF.

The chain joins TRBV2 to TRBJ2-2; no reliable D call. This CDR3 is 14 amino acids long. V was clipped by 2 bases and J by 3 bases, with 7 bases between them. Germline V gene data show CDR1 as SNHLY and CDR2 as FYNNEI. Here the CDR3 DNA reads TGTGCCAGCAGTGAATATACTTACACCGGGGAGCTGTTTTTT. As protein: CASSEYTYTGELFF.

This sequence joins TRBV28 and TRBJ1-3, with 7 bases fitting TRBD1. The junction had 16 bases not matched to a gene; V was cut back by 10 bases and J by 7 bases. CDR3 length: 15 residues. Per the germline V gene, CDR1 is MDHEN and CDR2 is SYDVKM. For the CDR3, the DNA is TGTGCCACTGCACGGGACAGCGGTGCCGCCAACACCATATATTTT. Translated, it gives CATARDSGAANTIYF.

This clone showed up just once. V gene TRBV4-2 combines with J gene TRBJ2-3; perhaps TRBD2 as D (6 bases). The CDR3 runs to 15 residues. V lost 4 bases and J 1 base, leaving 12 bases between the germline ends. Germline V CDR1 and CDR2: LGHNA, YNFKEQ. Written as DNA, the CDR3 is TGTGCCAGCAGCCTGTTGTGGGAGGGCACAGATACGCAGTATTTT. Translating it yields CASSLLWEGTDTQYF.